This TCR beta chain is drawn from a study of T cell responses to AZD1222 COVID-19 vaccine. Overall study findings and caveats: Vaccine-associated CD4 TCRs spanned spike, dominant at 160-218 and 743-854. Donors, mostly white British, included more females; clonal diversity was possibly underestimated.

Repertoires were generated with immunoSEQ multiplex PCR, while TCRdb's copy carries only in-frame clones and drops some. The table records some 84,000 clones, roughly 87% of them present only once. Trimming took off 5 bases at V and 3 bases at J, with 13 bases between the two ends. Looked up from germline, CDR1 is SGHTA and CDR2 is FQGNSA. The CDR3 has 15 amino acids. Note on this clone: Its antigen remains unidentified.

The V gene is TRBV7-2, the J gene TRBJ2-2, with D unclear. This receptor was obtained from an adult who received the AZD1222 COVID-19 vaccine. The source was peripheral blood, collected 28 days after the second AZD1222 dose. The CDR3 region has the DNA TGTGCCAGCAGCCCAATGGCAGGTCACACCGGGGAGCTGTTTTTT. Its protein is CASSPMAGHTGELFF.